The 32 T cell receptor beta chains below all came from one sample that was sequenced in a study of blood T cells in healthy people across ages. The authors ran a second PCR of 7 to 11 cycles using a sample-barcoded 5' primer and a J-beta primer mix. MiXCR was run by TCRdb on the 5' RACE reads, yielding one entry per CDR3 protein. The table has hundreds of thousands of distinct CDR3 sequences, 45% to 65% seen once. Sequenced input: blood. The receptors were gathered from a man aged 55 to 70 in good health.

The V and J genes are TRBV4-2 and TRBJ1-4, with D unclear. The CDR3 sequence is 14 residues long. V lost 0 bases and J lost 8, with 10 bases in between. The V gene's germline CDR1 is LGHNA and CDR2 YNFKEQ. The CDR3 spells CASSQDLDGEKLFF. CDR3 sequence (DNA): TGTGCCAGCAGCCAAGACCTGGACGGGGAAAAACTGTTTTTT.

The chain uses TRBV11-2 and TRBJ2-5; D gene unclear. CDR1 SGHAT and CDR2 FQNNGV come from the germline V gene. V was cut by 2 bases and J by 1 base, with 8 bases left in between. CDR3 size: 14 residues. The CDR3 sequence is CASSLQASQETQYF. DNA of the CDR3: TGTGCCAGCAGCTTACAGGCTAGCCAAGAGACCCAGTACTTC.

This clonotype has only a few counts. This chain joins TRBV15 and TRBJ2-4; either TRBD1 or TRBD2 may supply D (5 bases each). Germline CDR1 reads LNHNV; CDR2 reads YYDKDF (reference sequence). CDR3 length: 13 amino acids. Trimming left V 5 bases short and J 7 bases short, with 12 bases between. The CDR3 DNA reads TGTGCCACCAGCGTCCCTGAGGGGAACATTCAGTACTTC. This codes for CATSVPEGNIQYF. The full variable domain, completed using reference TRBV15 and TRBJ2-4, is DAMVIQNPRYQVTQFGKPVTLSCSQTLNHNVMYWYQQKSSQAPKLLFHYYDKDFNNEADTPDNFQSRRPNTSFCFLDIRSPGLGDTAMYLCATSVPEGNIQYFGAGTRLSVL.

V and J are TRBV2 and TRBJ2-7, with no clear D. This CDR3 spans 12 amino acids. CDR1 is SNHLY and CDR2 is FYNNEI in the germline V gene. Trimming removed 6 bases from V and 4 bases from J, with 10 bases in between. The CDR3 sequence is CASRESGYEQYF. CDR3 DNA sequence: TGTGCCAGCAGGGAGAGTGGGTACGAGCAGTACTTC.

V and J are TRBV19 and TRBJ1-5; weak D call: TRBD1 (5 bases). V gave up 8 bases and J gave up 3 bases, with 5 bases separating them. Germline CDR1 LNHDA, CDR2 SQIVND (reference sequence). The CDR3 length is 11 residues. The CDR3 region is CASGTNQPQHF. As DNA, the CDR3 is TGTGCCAGTGGGACCAATCAGCCCCAGCATTTT. Looking up the rest from reference TRBV19 and TRBJ1-5 gives the full variable domain: DGGITQSPKYLFRKEGQNVTLSCEQNLNHDAMYWYRQDPGQGLRLIYYSQIVNDFQKGDIAEGYSVSREKKESFPLTVTSAQKNPTAFYLCASGTNQPQHFGDGTRLSIL.

The V call is TRBV5-1, the J call TRBJ2-3, with a weak D call TRBD1 (6 bases). The CDR3 extends over 15 amino acids. CDR1 is SGHRS and CDR2 is YFSETQ in the germline V gene. V was cut by 4 bases and J by 2 bases, with 14 bases left in between. CDR3 loop: CASSVGTSPTDTQYF. The CDR3 bases are TGCGCCAGCAGCGTCGGGACAAGTCCCACAGATACGCAGTATTTT.

This chain uses TRBV20-1 with TRBJ2-4; tentative D call: TRBD2 (7 bases). CDR1 and CDR2 (germline): DFQATT, SNEGSKA (reference sequence). The CDR3 has 13 amino acids. V was shortened by 4 bases and J by 7 bases, with 14 bases between the two germline ends. The CDR3 DNA sequence: TGCAGTGCTATCGGGGGGAGGGGGAACATTCAGTACTTC. Protein sequence: CSAIGGRGNIQYF.

The chain carries TRBV9 and TRBJ2-5; D tentatively reads TRBD1 or TRBD2 (5 bases each). Germline loops: CDR1 SGDLS, CDR2 YYNGEE. V lost 4 bases and J 2 bases, leaving 18 bases between the germline ends. CDR3 length equals 16 residues. The CDR3 protein is CASSSRSGWGQETQYF. The CDR3 DNA reads as TGTGCCAGCAGCTCCAGATCGGGCTGGGGGCAAGAGACCCAGTACTTC.

The chain couples TRBV3-1 to TRBJ2-1; TRBD2 agrees at 14 bases. The CDR3 covers 17 residues. V lost 4 bases to trimming and J lost 4 bases; unmatched junction nucleotides: 6. Germline CDR1 and CDR2: LGHDT and YNNKEL (reference sequence). The chain's CDR3 is CASSLTGTSGGYNEQFF. The DNA of the CDR3 is TGTGCCAGCAGCCTTACCGGGACTAGCGGGGGTTACAATGAGCAGTTCTTC.

This clonotype occurred once. The chain uses TRBV3-1 and TRBJ2-6; D gene ambiguous. V gave up 4 bases and J gave up 0 bases, with 7 bases separating them. Germline V gives CDR1 LGHDT, CDR2 YNNKEL (reference sequence). This CDR3 is 15 amino acids long. The chain's CDR3 is CASSRSFSGANVLTF. The CDR3 DNA sequence: TGTGCCAGCAGCCGCAGTTTCTCTGGGGCCAACGTCCTGACTTTC.

A few counts support this clonotype. The chain joins TRBV5-1 to TRBJ2-3; TRBD1 might be the D (5 bases). Per germline, CDR1 SGHRS and CDR2 YFSETQ. V lost 3 bases and J lost 2, with 13 bases in between. The length of the CDR3 is 15 residues. The CDR3 here is CASSSTVPATDTQYF. Written as DNA, the CDR3 is TGCGCCAGCAGCTCGACAGTTCCAGCCACAGATACGCAGTATTTT.

V and J are TRBV10-3 and TRBJ2-1; TRBD2 matches 12 bases. The ends lost 3 bases at V and 12 bases at J; junction bases unmatched: 12. This CDR3 has 16 amino acids. The V gene's germline CDR1 is ENHRY and CDR2 SYGVKD. The CDR3 DNA sequence: TGTGCCATCAGTGAAATCCCCGGGACTAGCGGGTCGGTGCAGTTCTTC. Translating gives CAISEIPGTSGSVQFF.

The genes are TRBV5-1 and TRBJ1-1; D possibly corresponds to TRBD1 (6 bases). V lost 4 bases, J lost 4 bases, and 26 bases lay in between. This CDR3 is 18 amino acids long. Germline values: CDR1 SGHRS, CDR2 YFSETQ. CDR3 amino acids: CASSIQTGPGALGTEAFF. The CDR3 DNA reads as TGCGCCAGCAGCATTCAAACCGGGCCAGGGGCGTTGGGCACTGAAGCTTTCTTT.

The table lists this clonotype with a few counts. The chain joins TRBV24-1 to TRBJ2-3, with 9 bases fitting TRBD2. CDR3 length: 14 residues. Germline CDR1 and CDR2: KGHDR and SFDVKD. Germline trimming cut 3 bases from V and 6 bases from J; bases unmatched to any gene: 3. DNA for the CDR3: TGTGCCACCAGTGATAACCTAGCGGGGGATACGCAGTATTTT. Translating gives CATSDNLAGDTQYF.

A few counts support this clonotype. The chain carries TRBV2 and TRBJ1-2, with 8 bases matching TRBD1. The germline V gene encodes CDR1 SNHLY and CDR2 FYNNEI. V lost 4 bases and J lost 4; bases outside the gene matches: 8. CDR3 length: 15 amino acids. The CDR3 protein is CASSASQGAVYGYTF. CDR3 DNA sequence: TGTGCCAGCAGTGCCTCCCAGGGGGCGGTCTATGGCTACACCTTC. The full variable domain, completed using reference TRBV2 and TRBJ1-2, is EPEVTQTPSHQVTQMGQEVILRCVPISNHLYFYWYRQILGQKVEFLVSFYNNEISEKSEIFDDQFSVERPDGSNFTLKIRSTKLEDSAMYFCASSASQGAVYGYTFGSGTRLTVV.

This sequence joins TRBV6-5 and TRBJ1-2; 9 bases align to TRBD1. The junction had 10 bases not matched to a gene; V was cut back by 6 bases and J by 8 bases. Germline V gene lookup returns CDR1 MNHEY and CDR2 SVGAGI. The CDR3 covers 14 residues. The CDR3 protein is CASSPGTGSIGYTF. The DNA for the CDR3 is TGTGCCAGCAGCCCAGGGACAGGGTCAATCGGCTACACCTTC.

The rearrangement links TRBV27 to TRBJ2-1; 11 bases fit TRBD1. The J segment lost 7 bases and the V segment lost 4 bases, leaving 3 bases of the junction unmatched. Germline V gives CDR1 MNHEY, CDR2 SMNVEV (reference sequence). CDR3 length: 14 residues. CDR3 in amino acids: CASSWDRGVNEQFF. The CDR3 nucleotides are TGTGCCAGCAGTTGGGACAGGGGGGTAAATGAGCAGTTCTTC.

The chain uses TRBV7-2 and TRBJ2-3, with no clear D. From germline, CDR1 is SGHTA and CDR2 FQGNSA. The CDR3 totals 14 residues. V lost 8 bases and J lost 4, with 16 bases in between. DNA for the CDR3: TGTGCCAGCGGCCCCCAATATGGGGCAGATACGCAGTATTTT. Protein sequence: CASGPQYGADTQYF.

V and J are TRBV5-6 and TRBJ1-2, with D unclear. CDR1 is SGHDT, CDR2 YYEEEE, per germline. This CDR3 spans 13 amino acids. Trimming left V 5 bases short and J 4 bases short, with 12 bases between. The CDR3 spells CASRSYEGYGYTF. As DNA, the CDR3 is TGTGCCAGCAGATCTTACGAGGGCTATGGCTACACCTTC.

V is TRBV11-3 and J is TRBJ1-1; possible D gene TRBD1, 5 bases. Germline V gene data show CDR1 as SGHNT and CDR2 as YENEEA. The CDR3 runs to 13 residues. V lost 8 bases to trimming and J lost 1 base, with 11 bases between them. CDR3 sequence reads: CASGPQGNTEAFF. The CDR3 nucleotides are TGTGCCAGCGGCCCCCAGGGGAACACTGAAGCTTTCTTT.

The chain has TRBV7-6 and TRBJ1-3, with D maybe TRBD1 (5 bases). The CDR3 has 18 amino acids. Germline-derived CDR1 and CDR2 are SGHVS and FNYEAQ. Trimming stripped 0 bases from V and 4 bases from J, with 19 bases between. CDR3 DNA sequence: TGTGCCAGCAGCTTAGCAGTGGGGCAGCCCTCGGAAGGAAACACCATATATTTT. As protein: CASSLAVGQPSEGNTIYF.

This clonotype has just one count. V usage is TRBV3-1 and J usage is TRBJ2-5; 15 bases line up with TRBD2. This CDR3 has 16 residues. The ends lost 7 bases at V and 6 bases at J; junction bases unmatched: 9. In germline, CDR1 is LGHDT, CDR2 YNNKEL (reference sequence). In DNA form, the CDR3 reads TGTGCCAGCACAGGACTAGCGGGGGGGGATTTTAAGACCCAGTACTTC. Protein product: CASTGLAGGDFKTQYF.

About this clonotype: One end of the junction is discordant with germline, which a read error may explain. V gene TRBV11-2 combines with J gene TRBJ2-6, with D perhaps TRBD1 (6 bases). Germline values: CDR1 SGHAT, CDR2 FQNNGV. The CDR3 extends over 16 amino acids. The CDR3 coding sequence is TGTGCCAGCAGCCAACACCACAGGGCTGGGGCCGACGTCCTGACTTTC. Protein sequence: CASSQHHRAGADVLTF.

The chain links TRBV6-1 to TRBJ2-7; 8 nucleotides match TRBD2. Germline V gene lookup returns CDR1 MNHNS and CDR2 SASEGT. After removal of 4 bases from V and 2 bases from J, the junction contained 7 bases not matched to a gene. CDR3 length: 15 amino acids. CDR3 region: CASSVQLAEAYEQYF. In DNA form, the CDR3 reads TGTGCCAGCAGTGTGCAACTAGCGGAGGCCTACGAGCAGTACTTC.

This chain joins TRBV6-2 or TRBV6-3 and TRBJ2-4, with 9 positions matching TRBD2. CDR3 size: 14 residues. CDR1 MNHEY and CDR2 SVGEGT come from the germline V gene. Unmatched junction bases numbered 13, after V lost 10 bases and J lost 9 bases. The CDR3 here is CATKAGLAITIQYF. The CDR3 bases are TGTGCCACCAAGGCTGGACTAGCGATTACCATTCAGTACTTC.

The chain is built from TRBV4-2 and TRBJ2-3; D not resolved. Trimming pared 4 bases from V and 4 bases from J, leaving 12 bases between. CDR3 length: 14 residues. Per the germline V gene, CDR1 is LGHNA and CDR2 is YNFKEQ. CDR3 region: CASSPRVPPDTQYF. The CDR3 DNA sequence: TGTGCCAGCAGCCCCCGGGTCCCCCCAGATACGCAGTATTTT.

In this sample, this clonotype turned up once. The genes are TRBV5-1 and TRBJ2-5, with D possibly TRBD2 on 6 matching bases. V lost 3 bases and J 5 bases, leaving 14 bases between the germline ends. This CDR3 spans 14 amino acids. CDR1 and CDR2 (germline): SGHRS, YFSETQ. The CDR3 region has the DNA TGCGCCAGCAGCTCAGGTCGGGGGACGGAGACCCAGTACTTC. Its translation is CASSSGRGTETQYF.

This chain links TRBV29-1 with TRBJ1-4; D remains ambiguous. Germline loops: CDR1 SQVTM, CDR2 ANQGSEA. The CDR3 covers 11 residues. The V gene lost 6 bases and the J gene lost 8 bases, with 10 bases spanning the gap. CDR3 residues: CSVVVGEKLFF. The CDR3 bases are TGCAGCGTCGTAGTTGGGGAAAAACTGTTTTTT.

V usage is TRBV20-1 and J usage is TRBJ2-5; D possibly uses TRBD1 or TRBD2 (6 bases each). V was pared by 0 bases and J by 5 bases, with 13 bases between. Germline values: CDR1 DFQATT, CDR2 SNEGSKA (reference sequence). This CDR3 region has 14 residues. Here the CDR3 reads CSARDSSGAETQYF. DNA for the CDR3: TGCAGTGCTAGAGATTCCTCGGGGGCTGAGACCCAGTACTTC.

This clonotype has a handful of counts. This chain links TRBV18 with TRBJ2-5; no clear D gene. The ends were cut back, 1 base at V and 3 bases at J, with 9 bases in the middle. In germline, CDR1 is KGHSH, CDR2 LQKENI. The CDR3 extends over 14 amino acids. In nucleotides, the CDR3 is TGTGCCAGCTCACCACGGCGTGGCGAAGAGACCCAGTACTTC. Translating gives CASSPRRGEETQYF.

The table lists this clonotype with a few counts. The chain recombines TRBV7-2 with TRBJ2-7; the D is unclear. The CDR3 extends over 15 amino acids. The V gene's germline CDR1 is SGHTA and CDR2 FQGNSA. V shed 1 base and J shed 0 bases, with 10 bases lying between them. The CDR3 nucleotides read TGTGCCAGCAGCTTAGAGGCTTGGAGCTCCTACGAGCAGTACTTC. Protein: CASSLEAWSSYEQYF.

The chain links TRBV20-1 to TRBJ2-5; 10 nucleotides match TRBD1. CDR3 length: 17 amino acids. Germline V gives CDR1 DFQATT, CDR2 SNEGSKA (reference sequence). The V segment lost 6 bases and the J segment 1 base; nucleotides outside the gene matches: 14. The CDR3 loop is CSAIGTGAREGQETQYF. The CDR3 region has the DNA TGCAGTGCCATTGGGACAGGGGCCCGTGAAGGCCAAGAGACCCAGTACTTC.